A single TCR beta chain is shown here with its context. The sample belongs to a study of blood T cell repertoires in COVID-19. Across the study: In each case, the material was cDNA or gDNA derived from T cells, B-cell-depleted T cells, or PBMCs.

The participants were between roughly 18 and 100 years old and came from some 25 US areas. Categorization into cohorts depended on clinical history that participants reported. Original handling: Nucleated cell number was recorded as an estimate derived from reference gene primer amplification. Some clones are missing from TCRdb's copy, which holds only in-frame ones; the method was immunoSEQ multiplex PCR. D and trimming come from the DNA, and the V and J calls and clone size come from that table. Of 200,000 to 250,000 clones in the sample, roughly 90% were seen once. Germline V gives CDR1 SEHNR, CDR2 FQNEAQ (reference sequence). The CDR3 totals 17 residues. J lost 6 bases, V lost 2 bases, and 15 bases had no gene match.

The chain carries TRBV7-9 and TRBJ1-2; 7 bases are a match to TRBD1. The clonotype comes from a woman aged 25 to 39 who had recovered from COVID-19. Sequencing input: PBMCs or T cells enriched from blood (not recorded which). CDR3 residues: CASSLRAVGRGTHGYTF. DNA for the CDR3: TGTGCCAGCAGCTTACGGGCTGTGGGCAGGGGGACTCATGGCTACACCTTC.